This T cell receptor beta chain was obtained from a study of Ad26.COV2.S vaccination and SARS-CoV-2 variants. Assay: immunoSEQ multiplex PCR; the TCRdb copy retains only in-frame clones and omits some. The data contain around 300,000 clones, about nine tenths of them singletons. Study-wide results and caveats: The study found higher spike-specific TCR breadth in vaccine than placebo recipients.

Note on this clone: Its antigen is unidentified.

The CDR3 is 18 amino acids. V lost 4 bases, J lost 4 bases, and 8 bases stayed unmatched. Germline V lookup: CDR1 LNHDA, CDR2 SQIVND (reference sequence). Treatment given: some 20 received Ad26.COV2.S at low or high dose, single or two shots; about 5 received placebo; per-sample allocation not given. Sample collection was performed on day 63 after the first vaccine or placebo injection. Ad26 vector vaccine expressed Wuhan-strain SARS-CoV-2 spike. The material was peripheral blood, obtained in a trial of Ad26.COV2.S vaccine versus placebo. This TCR was recovered from a person aged 18-65 years who received the Ad26.COV2.S COVID-19 vaccine or a placebo. J is TRBJ2-2 and V is TRBV19; 14 bases align to TRBD2. The CDR3 sequence is CASSTGLAGGRFTGELFF. The DNA of the CDR3 is TGTGCCAGTAGTACCGGACTAGCGGGGGGCCGATTCACCGGGGAGCTGTTTTTT.